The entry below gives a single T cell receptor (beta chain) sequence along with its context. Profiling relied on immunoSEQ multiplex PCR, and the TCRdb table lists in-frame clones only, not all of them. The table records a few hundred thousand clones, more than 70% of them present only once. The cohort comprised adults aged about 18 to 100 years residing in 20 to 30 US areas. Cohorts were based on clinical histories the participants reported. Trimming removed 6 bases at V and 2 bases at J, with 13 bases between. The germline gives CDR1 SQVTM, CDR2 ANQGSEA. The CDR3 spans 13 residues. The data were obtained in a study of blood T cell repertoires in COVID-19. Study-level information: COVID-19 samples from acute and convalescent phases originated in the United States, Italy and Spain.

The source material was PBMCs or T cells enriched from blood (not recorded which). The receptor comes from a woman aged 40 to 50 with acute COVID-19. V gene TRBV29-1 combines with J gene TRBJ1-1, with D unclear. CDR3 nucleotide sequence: TGCAGCGTCCGTATCGGGGTCAACACTGAAGCTTTCTTT. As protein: CSVRIGVNTEAFF.